These 26 T cell receptor beta chains came from one sample sequenced in a study of blood T cell repertoires in COVID-19 (dated by TCRdb to about 2020). Libraries were built with the immunoSEQ multiplex PCR assay. In TCRdb, the immuneACCESS table is reduced to in-frame sequences with V and J assigned. These tables do not hold every clone; where another copy was compared, an unresolved V gene accounts for under half, and the others remain unexplained. Within this sample are around 140,000 clones, with about nine tenths of them counted one time only. 25% to 30% of the sample rests with the top ten. The sequencing input was peripheral blood. These receptors originate from a human donor in a cohort sampled during active COVID-19.

The chain has TRBV11-3 and TRBJ2-1; D may be TRBD1 (6 bases). Trimming took 5 bases from V and 5 from J, leaving 16 bases between them. Germline lookup yields CDR1 SGHNT and CDR2 YENEEA. The CDR3 covers 15 residues. CDR3 coding DNA: TGTGCCAGCAGCACAGCCCAGGGGCGAAACAATGAGCAGTTCTTC. Its translation is CASSTAQGRNNEQFF.

The rearrangement uses TRBV29-1 and TRBJ2-7, with TRBD2 matching over 7 bases. V was clipped by 4 bases and J by 0 bases; unmatched bases: 6. The CDR3 has 14 residues. The germline CDR1 and CDR2 sequences are SQVTM and ANQGSEA. DNA of the CDR3: TGCAGCGTTGGGGCAGCGGGGAGCTCCTACGAGCAGTACTTC. Its translation is CSVGAAGSSYEQYF.

The chain combines TRBV4-1 with TRBJ2-5; 9 bases map to TRBD1. The V and J ends lost 3 bases and 5 bases, in that order; junction bases with no gene match: 7. Per germline, CDR1 MGHRA and CDR2 YSYEKL. The CDR3 has 15 amino acids. CDR3 region: CASSQWTGVLETQYF. The CDR3 nucleotides are TGCGCCAGCAGCCAGTGGACAGGGGTCTTGGAGACCCAGTACTTC.

The V call is TRBV19, the J call TRBJ2-1; 7 positions match TRBD1. The V gene's germline CDR1 is LNHDA and CDR2 SQIVND (reference sequence). CDR3 length equals 14 residues. The J segment lost 8 bases and the V segment lost 5 bases, leaving 9 bases of the junction unmatched. The CDR3 is CASSLWDSGDEQFF. The CDR3 DNA sequence: TGTGCCAGTAGTCTGTGGGACAGTGGCGATGAGCAGTTCTTC.

This chain joins TRBV3-1 (or the pseudogene TRBV3-2) and TRBJ2-1, with TRBD2 identical over 10 bases. J gave up 4 bases and V 6 bases, and 3 bases lay outside the gene matches. The CDR3 runs 14 residues. The germline V gene has CDR1 LGHDT and CDR2 YNNKEL (reference sequence). CDR3 nucleotides: TGTGCCAGCAGTCTAGCGGGGGAGTACAATGAGCAGTTCTTC. Translation: CASSLAGEYNEQFF.

This chain uses TRBV4-2 with TRBJ1-2; D perhaps matches TRBD1 (5 bases). CDR3 length: 15 amino acids. Germline values: CDR1 LGHNA, CDR2 YNFKEQ. The V end was cut by 4 bases, the J end by 1 base, with 13 bases between. For the CDR3, the DNA is TGTGCCAGCAGCCTCGGCATGGGGCATAACTATGGCTACACCTTC. Its protein is CASSLGMGHNYGYTF.

Points on this clone: Other DNA sequences of this sample code for an identical CDR3. The CDR3 protein is CAISETRENTEAFF. The CDR3 DNA sequence: TGTGCCATCAGTGAGACGAGAGAGAACACTGAAGCTTTCTTT. This chain uses TRBV10-3 with TRBJ1-1; D is undetermined. CDR1 and CDR2 from the germline V gene are ENHRY and SYGVKD. This CDR3 is built from 14 residues. V was clipped by 2 bases and J by 1 base, with 8 bases between them.

The chain has TRBV18 and TRBJ2-7; 9 bases fit TRBD1. The CDR3 has 16 amino acids. J was trimmed by 0 bases and V by 2 bases; bases with no gene match: 5. The V gene's germline CDR1 is KGHSH and CDR2 LQKENI. The CDR3 nucleotides read TGTGCCAGCTCACCAAAACCGGGACAGGGCTCCTACGAGCAGTACTTC. As protein: CASSPKPGQGSYEQYF.

This clone appeared a single time. This chain connects TRBV18 to TRBJ1-1, with unresolved D. The V gene lost 0 bases and the J gene lost 6 bases, with 14 bases spanning the gap. The CDR3 extends over 15 amino acids. CDR1 and CDR2 from the germline V gene are KGHSH and LQKENI. The CDR3 region is CASSPPSSGRAEAFF. Here the CDR3 DNA reads TGTGCCAGCTCACCACCGTCCTCGGGGAGGGCTGAAGCTTTCTTT. Drawing the rest from reference TRBV18 and TRBJ1-1, the complete variable domain is NAGVMQNPRHLVRRRGQEARLRCSPMKGHSHVYWYRQLPEEGLKFMVYLQKENIIDESGMPKERFSAEFPKEGPSILRIQQVVRGDSAAYFCASSPPSSGRAEAFFGQGTRLTVV.

This clone was counted between two and nine times. The chain couples TRBV7-9 to TRBJ2-7; TRBD2 is a possible D gene (6 bases). The CDR3 is made up of 15 amino acids. V was pared by 1 base and J by 1 base, with 11 bases between. Germline values: CDR1 SEHNR, CDR2 FQNEAQ (reference sequence). The CDR3 bases are TGTGCCAGCAGCTTAGGACCTGGGGGGTCCTACGAGCAGTACTTC. Its protein is CASSLGPGGSYEQYF. The variable domain in full, completed from reference TRBV7-9 and TRBJ2-7, reads DTGVSQNPRHKITKRGQNVTFRCDPISEHNRLYWYRQTLGQGPEFLTYFQNEAQLEKSRLLSDRFSAERPKGSFSTLEIQRTEQGDSAMYLCASSLGPGGSYEQYFGPGTRLTVT.

The V and J genes are TRBV18 and TRBJ2-2, with a tentative D call TRBD2 (5 bases). The germline CDR1 and CDR2 sequences are KGHSH and LQKENI. This CDR3 comprises 16 residues. V was cut by 6 bases and J by 5 bases, with 19 bases left in between. CDR3 coding DNA: TGTGCCAGCTCCCCGCCCGACAACTCGGGAACCGGGGAGCTGTTTTTT. It translates to CASSPPDNSGTGELFF.

The V gene is TRBV6-5, the J gene TRBJ2-7, with TRBD1 matching 11 bases. The trim removed 6 bases at V and 2 bases at J, leaving 6 bases unmatched. CDR3 length: 15 residues. Germline-derived CDR1 and CDR2 are MNHEY and SVGAGI. As DNA, the CDR3 is TGTGCCAGCAGCTCCGGGACAGGGGGTACCTACGAGCAGTACTTC. Encoded protein: CASSSGTGGTYEQYF.

The rearrangement uses TRBV24-1 and TRBJ2-3; tentative D call: TRBD1 (6 bases). CDR3 length equals 15 residues. Germline-derived CDR1 and CDR2 are KGHDR and SFDVKD. The ends were cut back, 0 bases at V and 2 bases at J, with 8 bases in the middle. The CDR3 DNA reads TGTGCCACCAGTGATTTGCGGGACAACACAGATACGCAGTATTTT. Its protein product is CATSDLRDNTDTQYF.

The chain recombines TRBV19 with TRBJ1-2; a weak D match, TRBD1 (6 bases). The V gene's germline CDR1 is LNHDA and CDR2 SQIVND (reference sequence). V dropped 3 bases and J dropped 3 bases, with 8 bases sitting between them. The CDR3 runs to 13 residues. CDR3 residues: CASSIGGHYGYTF. The DNA of the CDR3 is TGTGCCAGTAGTATCGGGGGGCACTATGGCTACACCTTC.

This clone was counted ten times or more. Different DNA sequences within this sample yield the same CDR3. This chain links TRBV19 with TRBJ2-5, with TRBD2 as a possible D gene (5 bases). Germline lookup yields CDR1 LNHDA and CDR2 SQIVND (reference sequence). V lost 3 bases to trimming and J lost 1 base, with 12 bases between them. The length of the CDR3 is 15 residues. The CDR3 loop reads CASSIGYRGQETQYF. The CDR3 coding sequence is TGTGCCAGTAGTATCGGGTATCGGGGCCAAGAGACCCAGTACTTC.

The rearrangement uses TRBV13 and TRBJ2-1; tentative D call: TRBD1 (5 bases). V dropped 0 bases and J dropped 6 bases, with 12 bases sitting between them. Germline V gives CDR1 PRHDT, CDR2 FYEKMQ (reference sequence). This CDR3 spans 15 amino acids. The CDR3 DNA sequence: TGTGCCAGCAGCTTAGGCCGACAGAAGGTCAATGAGCAGTTCTTC. Protein product: CASSLGRQKVNEQFF.

This CDR3 reads CASSQEMGRNGYGYTF. The CDR3 nucleotides read TGTGCCAGCAGCCAAGAAATGGGCAGGAATGGCTATGGCTACACCTTC. The V and J genes are TRBV4-2 and TRBJ1-2; D is unclear. Trimming removed 0 bases at V and 4 bases at J, with 15 bases between. This CDR3 is 16 amino acids long. The germline V gene has CDR1 LGHNA and CDR2 YNFKEQ.

The chain uses TRBV7-2 and TRBJ2-5; 12 positions match TRBD2. CDR1 and CDR2 (germline): SGHTA, FQGNSA. The CDR3 loop spans 16 amino acids. V trimming: 5 bases; J trimming: 0 bases; junction bases outside the gene matches: 4. CDR3 amino acids: CASSPTSGGYQETQYF. In DNA, the CDR3 is TGTGCCAGCAGCCCGACTAGCGGGGGATACCAAGAGACCCAGTACTTC. Looking up the rest from reference TRBV7-2 and TRBJ2-5 gives the full variable domain: GAGVSQSPSNKVTEKGKDVELRCDPISGHTALYWYRQSLGQGLEFLIYFQGNSAPDKSGLPSDRFSAERTGGSVSTLTIQRTQQEDSAVYLCASSPTSGGYQETQYFGPGTRLLVL.

This chain connects TRBV19 to TRBJ1-2; 9 bases map to TRBD1. The germline gives CDR1 LNHDA, CDR2 SQIVND (reference sequence). This CDR3 comprises 14 residues. V lost 3 bases and J lost 4; bases outside the gene matches: 3. Here the CDR3 reads CASSIDRGSYGYTF. The CDR3 DNA sequence: TGTGCCAGTAGTATCGACAGGGGGAGCTATGGCTACACCTTC.

The chain uses TRBV19 and TRBJ1-5; a weak D match, TRBD1 (5 bases). The V gene's germline CDR1 is LNHDA and CDR2 SQIVND (reference sequence). V was cut by 4 bases and J by 0 bases, with 10 bases left in between. The CDR3 spans 15 residues. The CDR3 nucleotides are TGTGCCAGTAGTAAGCAGGGCCATAGCAATCAGCCCCAGCATTTT. Its translation: CASSKQGHSNQPQHF.

V usage is TRBV7-8 and J usage is TRBJ2-7, with 7 bases fitting TRBD2. The CDR3 is made up of 15 amino acids. Trimming removed 1 base from V and 3 bases from J; junction bases left unmatched: 6. CDR1 is SGHVS, CDR2 FQNEAQ, per germline. The CDR3 nucleotides read TGTGCCAGCAGCTTAGACGGGGGGTATCTCTACGAGCAGTACTTC. This gives the protein CASSLDGGYLYEQYF.

The genes are TRBV6-6 and TRBJ1-2, with TRBD1 matching 9 bases. Trimming removed 5 bases from V and 6 bases from J; junction bases left unmatched: 7. Germline V gene data show CDR1 as MNHNY and CDR2 as SVGAGI (reference sequence). The CDR3 length is 14 residues. Here the CDR3 reads CASSTLTGGHGYTF. CDR3 DNA sequence: TGTGCCAGCAGTACTCTGACAGGGGGTCATGGCTACACCTTC.

The rearrangement joins TRBV24-1 to TRBJ2-3, with D possibly TRBD2 on 6 matching bases. CDR3 length equals 11 residues. The ends were cut back, 7 bases at V and 6 bases at J, with 7 bases in the middle. Germline lookup yields CDR1 KGHDR and CDR2 SFDVKD. The CDR3 DNA sequence: TGTGCCACCAGGGAGGGGGATACGCAGTATTTT. Protein: CATREGDTQYF.

The chain combines TRBV3-1 (or the pseudogene TRBV3-2) with TRBJ1-1; TRBD1 agrees at 7 bases. The CDR3 is 13 amino acids. V shed 3 bases and J 10 bases; nucleotides not matched to a gene: 8. The germline CDR1 and CDR2 sequences are LGHDT and YNNKEL (reference sequence). The CDR3 spells CASSHQGGKVAFF. The CDR3 nucleotides read TGTGCCAGCAGCCATCAGGGGGGTAAAGTAGCTTTCTTT.

This chain joins TRBV27 and TRBJ1-6; possibly TRBD1 for D (6 bases). Germline V lookup: CDR1 MNHEY, CDR2 SMNVEV (reference sequence). V lost 4 bases and J lost 2, with 9 bases in between. The CDR3 has 15 amino acids. Written as DNA, the CDR3 is TGTGCCAGCAGTTCAGGGGTACCCTATAATTCACCCCTCCACTTT. Its protein is CASSSGVPYNSPLHF.

The CDR3 here is CASSPSPGHLEAFF. Here the CDR3 DNA reads TGTGCCAGTAGTCCATCCCCGGGACATCTGGAAGCTTTCTTT. This chain links TRBV19 with TRBJ1-1; D is perhaps TRBD1 (6 bases). The CDR3 loop spans 14 amino acids. V lost 5 bases and J lost 8, with 18 bases in between. Germline lookup yields CDR1 LNHDA and CDR2 SQIVND (reference sequence).